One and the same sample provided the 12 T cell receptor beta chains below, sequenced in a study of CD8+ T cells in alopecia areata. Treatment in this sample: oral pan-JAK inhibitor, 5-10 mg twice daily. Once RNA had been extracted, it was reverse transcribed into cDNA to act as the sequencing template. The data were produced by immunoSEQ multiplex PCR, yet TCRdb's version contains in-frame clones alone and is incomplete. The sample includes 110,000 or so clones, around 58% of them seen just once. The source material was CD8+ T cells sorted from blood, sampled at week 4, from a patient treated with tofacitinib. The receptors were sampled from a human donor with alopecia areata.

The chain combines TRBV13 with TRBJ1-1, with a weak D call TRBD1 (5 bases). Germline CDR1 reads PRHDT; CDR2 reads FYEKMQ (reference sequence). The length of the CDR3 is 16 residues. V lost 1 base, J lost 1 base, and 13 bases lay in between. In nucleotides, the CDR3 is TGTGCCAGCAGCTTAGTGGGGACCGGGCCGAACACTGAAGCTTTCTTT. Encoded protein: CASSLVGTGPNTEAFF.

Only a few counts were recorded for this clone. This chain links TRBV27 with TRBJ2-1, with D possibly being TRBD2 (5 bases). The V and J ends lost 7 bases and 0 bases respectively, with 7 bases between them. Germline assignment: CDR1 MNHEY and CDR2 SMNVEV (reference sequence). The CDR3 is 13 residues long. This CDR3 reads CASTGSSYNEQFF. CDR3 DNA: TGTGCCAGCACGGGGAGCTCCTACAATGAGCAGTTCTTC.

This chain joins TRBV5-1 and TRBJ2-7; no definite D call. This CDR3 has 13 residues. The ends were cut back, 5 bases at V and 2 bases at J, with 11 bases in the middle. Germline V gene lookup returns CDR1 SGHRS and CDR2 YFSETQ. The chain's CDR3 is CASSLRAAYEQYF. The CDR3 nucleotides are TGCGCCAGCAGTCTACGGGCGGCCTACGAGCAGTACTTC.

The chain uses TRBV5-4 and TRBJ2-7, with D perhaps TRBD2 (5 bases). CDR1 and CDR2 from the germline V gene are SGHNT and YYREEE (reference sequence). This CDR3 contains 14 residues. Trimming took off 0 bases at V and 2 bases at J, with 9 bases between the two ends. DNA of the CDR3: TGTGCCAGCAGCTTGGGGACTGAGACCTACGAGCAGTACTTC. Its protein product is CASSLGTETYEQYF.

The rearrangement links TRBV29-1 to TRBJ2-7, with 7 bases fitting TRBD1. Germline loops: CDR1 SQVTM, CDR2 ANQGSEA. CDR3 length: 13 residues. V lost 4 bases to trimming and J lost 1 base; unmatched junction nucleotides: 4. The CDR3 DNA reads TGCAGCGTTGTGGCGGACAGGTCCTACGAGCAGTACTTC. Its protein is CSVVADRSYEQYF.

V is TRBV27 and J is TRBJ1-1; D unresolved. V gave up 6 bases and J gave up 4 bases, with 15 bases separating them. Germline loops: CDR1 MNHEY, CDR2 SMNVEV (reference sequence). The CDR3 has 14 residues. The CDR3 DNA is TGTGCCAGCAGAGACCGGGGATTGGGCACTGAAGCTTTCTTT. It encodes CASRDRGLGTEAFF.

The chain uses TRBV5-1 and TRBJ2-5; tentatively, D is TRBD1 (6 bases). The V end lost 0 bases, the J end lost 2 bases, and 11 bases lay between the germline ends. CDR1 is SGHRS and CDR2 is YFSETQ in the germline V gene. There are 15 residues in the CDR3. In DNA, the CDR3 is TGCGCCAGCAGCTTGGACAGGGAGACACAAGAGACCCAGTACTTC. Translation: CASSLDRETQETQYF.

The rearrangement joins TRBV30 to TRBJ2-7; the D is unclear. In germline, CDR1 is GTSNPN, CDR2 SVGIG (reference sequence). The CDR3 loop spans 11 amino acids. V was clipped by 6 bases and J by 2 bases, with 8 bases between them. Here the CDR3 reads CACLSTYEQYF. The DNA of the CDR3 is TGTGCCTGCTTATCGACCTACGAGCAGTACTTC. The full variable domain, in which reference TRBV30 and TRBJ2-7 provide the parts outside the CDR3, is SQTIHQWPATLVQPVGSPLSLECTVEGTSNPNLYWYRQAAGRGLQLLFYSVGIGQISSEVPQNLSASRPQDRQFILSSKKLLLSDSGFYLCACLSTYEQYFGPGTRLTVT.

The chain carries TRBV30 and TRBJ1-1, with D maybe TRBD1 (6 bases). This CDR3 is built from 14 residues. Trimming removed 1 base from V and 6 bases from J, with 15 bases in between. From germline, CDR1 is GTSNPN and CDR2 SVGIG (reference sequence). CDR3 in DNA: TGTGCCTGGAGTGCCCCGTCGGGGGCCCCTGAAGCTTTCTTT. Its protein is CAWSAPSGAPEAFF.

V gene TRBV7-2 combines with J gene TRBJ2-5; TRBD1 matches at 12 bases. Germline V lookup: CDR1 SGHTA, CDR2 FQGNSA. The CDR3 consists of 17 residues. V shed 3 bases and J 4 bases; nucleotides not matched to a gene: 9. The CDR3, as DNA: TGTGCCAGCAGCTTGGGACAGGGGGCAGGTGTGGGAGAGACCCAGTACTTC. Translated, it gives CASSLGQGAGVGETQYF. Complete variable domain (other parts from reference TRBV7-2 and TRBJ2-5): GAGVSQSPSNKVTEKGKDVELRCDPISGHTALYWYRQSLGQGLEFLIYFQGNSAPDKSGLPSDRFSAERTGGSVSTLTIQRTQQEDSAVYLCASSLGQGAGVGETQYFGPGTRLLVL.

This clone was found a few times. In nucleotides, the CDR3 is TGTGCCAGCGGGCCTTTCAGCGGGGGTCAAGAGACCCAGTACTTC. Its translation is CASGPFSGGQETQYF. The chain employs TRBV7-9 and TRBJ2-5; TRBD2 matches at 8 bases. This CDR3 contains 15 residues. Germline V lookup: CDR1 SEHNR, CDR2 FQNEAQ (reference sequence). The V and J ends lost 8 bases and 2 bases, in that order; junction bases with no gene match: 10.

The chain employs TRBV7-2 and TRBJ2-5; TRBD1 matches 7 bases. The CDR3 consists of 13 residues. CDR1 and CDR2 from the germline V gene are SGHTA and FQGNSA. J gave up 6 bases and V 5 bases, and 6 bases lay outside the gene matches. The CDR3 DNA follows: TGTGCCAGCAGCCCCACAGGGGAGCAGACCCAGTACTTC. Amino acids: CASSPTGEQTQYF.